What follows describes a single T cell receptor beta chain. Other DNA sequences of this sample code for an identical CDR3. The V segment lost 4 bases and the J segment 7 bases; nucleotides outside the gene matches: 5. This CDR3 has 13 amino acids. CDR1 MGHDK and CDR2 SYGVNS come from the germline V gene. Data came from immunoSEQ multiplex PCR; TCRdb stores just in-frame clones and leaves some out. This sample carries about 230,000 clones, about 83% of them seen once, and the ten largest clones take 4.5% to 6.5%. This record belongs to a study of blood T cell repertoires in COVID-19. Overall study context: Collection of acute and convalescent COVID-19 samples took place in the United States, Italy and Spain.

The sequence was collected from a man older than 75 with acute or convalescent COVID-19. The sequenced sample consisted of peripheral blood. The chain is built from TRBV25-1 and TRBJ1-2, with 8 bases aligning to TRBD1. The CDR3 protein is CASSVQGAGGYTF. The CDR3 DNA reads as TGTGCCAGCAGTGTCCAGGGGGCGGGTGGCTACACCTTC.